The present T cell receptor beta chain was sequenced within a study of cytomegalovirus exposure and HLA in healthy donors. Study background: The roughly 100 million unique TCR beta sequences, from roughly 170 million T cells, were found by an earlier analysis.

The germline V gene encodes CDR1 ENHRY and CDR2 SYGVKD. CDR3 length: 14 amino acids. The primer mix had 60 Vbeta and 13 Jbeta primers. Clones were sequenced by immunoSEQ multiplex PCR, and TCRdb holds only the in-frame ones, with some missing. The profile covers about 270,000 clones, with about 75% appearing a single time and under 2.5% taken by the ten largest. Study-level findings and limits: A list of about 180 TCR beta chains associated with cytomegalovirus was given. Rarity marked most TCR sequences, yet some public TCRs occurred in many donors.

The table lists this clone with a few counts. Its antigen is not known. The TCR originated in a female donor in good health and CMV-seronegative. The J gene is TRBJ2-5, the V gene TRBV10-3, with 8 nucleotides matching TRBD1. The J call may be wrong; the DNA end is better matched by TRBJ2-7. The material sequenced was PBMCs. The CDR3 sequence is CAISDKGQAYEQYF. Here the CDR3 DNA reads TGTGCCATCAGTGATAAGGGACAGGCCTACGAGCAGTACTTC.